This T cell receptor beta chain was retrieved from a study of blood T cell repertoires in COVID-19. Profiled with immunoSEQ multiplex PCR; TCRdb holds only in-frame clones, not every one. The sample carries over 35,000 clones, less than 85% recorded once. This CDR3 comprises 16 residues. Germline loops: CDR1 LNHDA, CDR2 SQIVND (reference sequence). V lost 4 bases and J lost 4, with 17 bases in between. The sequenced sample was peripheral blood. The receptor was derived from a man between 70 and 80 years old with acute or convalescent COVID-19. The chain uses TRBV19 and TRBJ1-5, with no clear D. In DNA, the CDR3 is TGTGCCAGTAGTACACAGCGGCAGGTGACAAATCAGCCCCAGCATTTT. Encoded protein: CASSTQRQVTNQPQHF.